A single sample gave rise to the 17 T cell receptor beta chains below, sequenced in a study of blood T cell repertoires in COVID-19. Profiled with immunoSEQ multiplex PCR; TCRdb holds only in-frame clones, not every one. In the table there are about 130,000 clones, about 79% of which are singletons. The specimen was peripheral blood. The receptor source for this set is a man in his forties or fifties with active or convalescent COVID-19.

The V gene is TRBV5-4, the J gene TRBJ2-7; TRBD2 is a possible D gene (6 bases). Trimming pared 4 bases from V and 5 bases from J, leaving 13 bases between. Germline V gives CDR1 SGHNT, CDR2 YYREEE (reference sequence). The CDR3 spans 13 residues. The CDR3 DNA sequence: TGTGCCAGCAGCACGTCCTGGGGGGACGAGCAGTACTTC. It codes for CASSTSWGDEQYF.

The gene calls are TRBV12-3 or TRBV12-4 and TRBJ1-5; D is unclear. The CDR3 consists of 12 residues. Deletions cut 1 base from V and 7 bases from J, with 5 bases between. Written as DNA, the CDR3 is TGTGCCAGCAGTTTAGATTCACAGCCCCAGCATTTT. This codes for CASSLDSQPQHF.

This sequence joins TRBV4-3 and TRBJ2-5, with D perhaps TRBD2 (5 bases). Germline loops: CDR1 LGHNA, CDR2 YSLEER. The CDR3 is made up of 13 amino acids. V lost 3 bases to trimming and J lost 5 bases, with 10 bases between them. The CDR3 DNA is TGCGCCAGCAGCCAGGCTCCGGGGGAGACCCAGTACTTC. Residues: CASSQAPGETQYF.

The CDR3 loop reads CASSQEGTGFNYGYTF. The CDR3 DNA is TGCGCCAGCAGCCAAGAAGGGACAGGTTTTAACTATGGCTACACCTTC. This chain joins TRBV4-1 and TRBJ1-2; 8 bases are a match to TRBD1. In germline, CDR1 is MGHRA, CDR2 YSYEKL. V lost 0 bases to trimming and J lost 1 base; unmatched junction nucleotides: 4. This CDR3 region has 16 residues.

The chain has TRBV14 and TRBJ2-5; maybe TRBD1 (7 bases). Between the trimmed V and J ends, which lost 0 bases and 4 bases, there was a span of 12 bases. The germline gives CDR1 SGHDN, CDR2 FVKESK. The CDR3 has 15 amino acids. The CDR3 DNA is TGTGCCAGCAGCCAAGAGCGGCAGGGGGGAGAGACCCAGTACTTC. Residues: CASSQERQGGETQYF.

The chain has TRBV28 and TRBJ1-2; the match to TRBD1 covers 9 bases. Losses at the gene ends were 10 bases for V and 2 bases for J; bases not matched to a gene: 5. The CDR3 has 13 amino acids. CDR1 MDHEN and CDR2 SYDVKM come from the germline V gene. The CDR3 DNA reads as TGTGCCACCACGACAGGGGGGAACTATGGCTACACCTTC. It specifies CATTTGGNYGYTF.

CDR3 sequence (DNA): TGTGCCAGCAGCCAAAAACTAACCACCCGGCTAGCGGGAGAGCAGTACTTC. This encodes CASSQKLTTRLAGEQYF. The rearrangement links TRBV3-1 (or the pseudogene TRBV3-2) to TRBJ2-7; TRBD2 matches at 9 bases. The CDR3 covers 17 residues. The germline CDR1 and CDR2 sequences are LGHDT and YNNKEL (reference sequence). Trimming at V came to 2 bases and at J to 7 bases, leaving 15 bases not matched to a gene.

The J gene is TRBJ1-5, the V gene TRBV28; weak D call: TRBD1 (5 bases). V gave up 6 bases and J gave up 3 bases, with 12 bases separating them. CDR3 length: 14 residues. Germline V lookup: CDR1 MDHEN, CDR2 SYDVKM. CDR3 sequence reads: CASSPGQSNQPQHF. CDR3 sequence (DNA): TGTGCCAGCAGCCCTGGACAATCCAATCAGCCCCAGCATTTT. The full variable domain, in which reference TRBV28 and TRBJ1-5 provide the parts outside the CDR3, is DVKVTQSSRYLVKRTGEKVFLECVQDMDHENMFWYRQDPGLGLRLIYFSYDVKMKEKGDIPEGYSVSREKKERFSLILESASTNQTSMYLCASSPGQSNQPQHFGDGTRLSIL.

The J gene is TRBJ1-5, the V gene TRBV5-6; perhaps TRBD1 as D (6 bases). Germline CDR1 SGHDT, CDR2 YYEEEE. This CDR3 has 16 residues. V lost 1 base, J lost 7 bases, and 18 bases lay in between. This CDR3 reads CASSLTGPFQGQPQHF. CDR3 nucleotide sequence: TGTGCCAGCAGCTTGACAGGTCCCTTCCAGGGGCAGCCCCAGCATTTT.

The V and J genes are TRBV24-1 and TRBJ2-5, with TRBD2 identical over 12 bases. Germline trimming cut 4 bases from V and 2 bases from J; bases unmatched to any gene: 1. The length of the CDR3 is 15 residues. CDR1 is KGHDR, CDR2 SFDVKD, per germline. The CDR3 bases are TGTGCCACCAGTGAAGGACTAGCGGGACAAGAGACCCAGTACTTC. As protein: CATSEGLAGQETQYF.

The chain couples TRBV27 to TRBJ2-7, with a possible D match to TRBD1 (5 bases). V gave up 9 bases and J gave up 2 bases, with 17 bases separating them. The CDR3 runs 14 residues. In germline, CDR1 is MNHEY, CDR2 SMNVEV (reference sequence). The CDR3 DNA reads as TGTGCCAGTTCAGAGCATGGGGCCGCCTACGAGCAGTACTTC. Translation gives CASSEHGAAYEQYF.

The chain links TRBV27 to TRBJ2-2, with D perhaps matching TRBD1 (6 bases). Germline V lookup: CDR1 MNHEY, CDR2 SMNVEV (reference sequence). The germline V and J ends were trimmed by 2 bases and 7 bases, with 11 bases remaining between them. The CDR3 has 14 residues. The chain's CDR3 is CASSLGGWGGELFF. CDR3 nucleotide sequence: TGTGCCAGCAGTTTAGGGGGCTGGGGCGGGGAGCTGTTTTTT.

This clone has a handful of counts. This chain connects TRBV5-1 to TRBJ1-4, with D possibly TRBD1 on 5 matching bases. Per the germline V gene, CDR1 is SGHRS and CDR2 is YFSETQ. CDR3 length equals 16 residues. Between the trimmed V and J ends, which lost 0 bases and 3 bases, there was a span of 12 bases. The CDR3 here is CASSLEGILSNEKLFF. The CDR3 region has the DNA TGCGCCAGCAGCTTGGAGGGGATTCTATCTAATGAAAAACTGTTTTTT. Looking up the rest from reference TRBV5-1 and TRBJ1-4 gives the full variable domain: KAGVTQTPRYLIKTRGQQVTLSCSPISGHRSVSWYQQTPGQGLQFLFEYFSETQRNKGNFPGRFSGRQFSNSRSEMNVSTLELGDSALYLCASSLEGILSNEKLFFGSGTQLSVL.

This chain uses TRBV30 with TRBJ1-2; TRBD1 agrees at 7 bases. Germline values: CDR1 GTSNPN, CDR2 SVGIG (reference sequence). The CDR3 contains 16 residues. V lost 0 bases, J lost 5 bases, and 12 bases stayed unmatched. This CDR3 reads CAWSVTGAGMSYGYTF. The CDR3 DNA reads as TGTGCCTGGAGTGTAACAGGGGCGGGTATGTCGTATGGCTACACCTTC. Drawing the rest from reference TRBV30 and TRBJ1-2, the complete variable domain is SQTIHQWPATLVQPVGSPLSLECTVEGTSNPNLYWYRQAAGRGLQLLFYSVGIGQISSEVPQNLSASRPQDRQFILSSKKLLLSDSGFYLCAWSVTGAGMSYGYTFGSGTRLTVV.

This clone was counted only a few times. Additional DNA sequences in this sample encode the identical CDR3. The V call is TRBV10-3, the J call TRBJ1-1; D may be TRBD1 (6 bases). This CDR3 is 14 amino acids long. CDR1 and CDR2 from the germline V gene are ENHRY and SYGVKD. V shed 1 base and J shed 1 base, with 7 bases lying between them. The CDR3 nucleotides are TGTGCCATCAGTGAGTGGACAGAGAACACTGAAGCTTTCTTT. Translation gives CAISEWTENTEAFF.

This chain links TRBV2 with TRBJ2-1, with D possibly TRBD1 on 5 matching bases. Deletions cut 11 bases from V and 5 bases from J, with 22 bases between. Germline V gene lookup returns CDR1 SNHLY and CDR2 FYNNEI. CDR3 length equals 15 residues. CDR3 amino acids: CAGTVPGEGDNEQFF. CDR3 DNA sequence: TGTGCCGGAACAGTCCCAGGAGAAGGGGACAATGAGCAGTTCTTC.

V is TRBV5-1 and J is TRBJ2-5; D is undetermined. The germline CDR1 and CDR2 sequences are SGHRS and YFSETQ. CDR3 size: 11 residues. The ends were cut back, 5 bases at V and 4 bases at J, with 6 bases in the middle. The CDR3 sequence: CASSVSETQYF. CDR3 coding DNA: TGCGCCAGCAGTGTATCAGAGACCCAGTACTTC.